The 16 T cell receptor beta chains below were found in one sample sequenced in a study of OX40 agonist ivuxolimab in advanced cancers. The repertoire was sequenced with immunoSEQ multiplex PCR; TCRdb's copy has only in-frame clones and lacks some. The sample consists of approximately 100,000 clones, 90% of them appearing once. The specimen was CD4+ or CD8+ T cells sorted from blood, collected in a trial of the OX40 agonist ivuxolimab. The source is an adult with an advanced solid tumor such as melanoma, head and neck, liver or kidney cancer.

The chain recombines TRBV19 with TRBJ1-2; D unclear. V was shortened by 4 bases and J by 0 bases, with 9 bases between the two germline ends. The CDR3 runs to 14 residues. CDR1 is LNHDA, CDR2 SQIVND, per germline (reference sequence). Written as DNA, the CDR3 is TGTGCCAGTAGTAGGACGTCTTCTAACTATGGCTACACCTTC. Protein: CASSRTSSNYGYTF. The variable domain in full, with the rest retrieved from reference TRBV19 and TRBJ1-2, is DGGITQSPKYLFRKEGQNVTLSCEQNLNHDAMYWYRQDPGQGLRLIYYSQIVNDFQKGDIAEGYSVSREKKESFPLTVTSAQKNPTAFYLCASSRTSSNYGYTFGSGTRLTVV.

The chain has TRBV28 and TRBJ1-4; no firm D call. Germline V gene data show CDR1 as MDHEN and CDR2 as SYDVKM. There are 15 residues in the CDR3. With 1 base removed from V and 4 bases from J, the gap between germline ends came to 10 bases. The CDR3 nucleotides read TGTGCCAGCAGTTTATTTCAACGAGGTAATGAAAAACTGTTTTTT. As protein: CASSLFQRGNEKLFF.

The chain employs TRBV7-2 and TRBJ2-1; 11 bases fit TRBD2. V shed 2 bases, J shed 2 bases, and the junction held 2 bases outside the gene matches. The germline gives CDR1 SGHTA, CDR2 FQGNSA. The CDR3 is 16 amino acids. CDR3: CASSLTTSGAYNEQFF. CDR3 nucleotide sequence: TGTGCCAGCAGCTTAACGACTAGCGGGGCCTACAATGAGCAGTTCTTC.

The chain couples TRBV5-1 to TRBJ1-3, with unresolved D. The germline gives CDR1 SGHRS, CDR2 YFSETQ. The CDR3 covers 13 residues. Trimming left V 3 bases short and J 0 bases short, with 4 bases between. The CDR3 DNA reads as TGCGCCAGCAGCTCCCACTCTGGAAACACCATATATTTT. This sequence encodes CASSSHSGNTIYF.

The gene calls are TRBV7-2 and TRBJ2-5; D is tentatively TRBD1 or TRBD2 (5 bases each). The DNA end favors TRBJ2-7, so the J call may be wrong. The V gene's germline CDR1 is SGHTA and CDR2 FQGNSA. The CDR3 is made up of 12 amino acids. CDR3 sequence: CASSPRGVEQYF. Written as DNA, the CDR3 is TGTGCCAGCAGCCCGAGAGGGGTCGAGCAGTACTTC.

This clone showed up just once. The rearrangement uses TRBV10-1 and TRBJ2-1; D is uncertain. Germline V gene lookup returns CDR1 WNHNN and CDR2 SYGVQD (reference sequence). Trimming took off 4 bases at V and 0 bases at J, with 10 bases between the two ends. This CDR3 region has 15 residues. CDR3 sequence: CASSGSNDSYNEQFF. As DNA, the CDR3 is TGCGCCAGCAGTGGGAGTAATGACTCCTACAATGAGCAGTTCTTC.

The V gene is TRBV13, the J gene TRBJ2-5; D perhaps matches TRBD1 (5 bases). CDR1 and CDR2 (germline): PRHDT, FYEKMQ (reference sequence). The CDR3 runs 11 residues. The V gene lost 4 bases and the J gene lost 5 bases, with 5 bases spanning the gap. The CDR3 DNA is TGTGCCAGCAGCTCAGGGGAGACCCAGTACTTC. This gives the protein CASSSGETQYF.

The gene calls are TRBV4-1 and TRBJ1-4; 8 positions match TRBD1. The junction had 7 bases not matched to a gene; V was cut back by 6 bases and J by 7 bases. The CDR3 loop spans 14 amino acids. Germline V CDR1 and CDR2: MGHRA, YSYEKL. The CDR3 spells CASRQQGVREKLFF. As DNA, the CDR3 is TGCGCCAGCAGACAACAGGGGGTACGTGAAAAACTGTTTTTT.

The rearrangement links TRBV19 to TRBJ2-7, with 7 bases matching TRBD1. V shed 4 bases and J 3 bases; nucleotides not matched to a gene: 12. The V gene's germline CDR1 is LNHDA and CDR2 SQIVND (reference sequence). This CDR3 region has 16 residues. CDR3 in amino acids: CASSTRQGLVIYEQYF. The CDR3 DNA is TGTGCCAGTAGTACTAGACAGGGCCTCGTGATCTACGAGCAGTACTTC.

CDR3 nucleotides: TGTGCCAGCAGCTTCGGAGGGGGCGGATATGGGGAAAAACTGTTTTTT. Encoded protein: CASSFGGGGYGEKLFF. The chain recombines TRBV7-2 with TRBJ1-4; 7 bases match TRBD1. Germline trimming cut 3 bases from V and 8 bases from J; bases unmatched to any gene: 12. CDR1 and CDR2 (germline): SGHTA, FQGNSA. CDR3 length: 16 amino acids.

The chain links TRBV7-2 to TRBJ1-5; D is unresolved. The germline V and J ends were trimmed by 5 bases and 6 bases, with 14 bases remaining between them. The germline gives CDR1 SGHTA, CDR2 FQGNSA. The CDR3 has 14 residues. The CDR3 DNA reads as TGTGCCAGCAGCCCCCGGGTCGGAGTTCAGCCCCAGCATTTT. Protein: CASSPRVGVQPQHF. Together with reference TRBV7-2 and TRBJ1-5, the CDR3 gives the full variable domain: GAGVSQSPSNKVTEKGKDVELRCDPISGHTALYWYRQSLGQGLEFLIYFQGNSAPDKSGLPSDRFSAERTGGSVSTLTIQRTQQEDSAVYLCASSPRVGVQPQHFGDGTRLSIL.

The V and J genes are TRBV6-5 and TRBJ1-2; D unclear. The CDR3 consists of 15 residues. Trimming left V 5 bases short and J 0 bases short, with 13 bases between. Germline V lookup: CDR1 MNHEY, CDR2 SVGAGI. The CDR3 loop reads CASSPTLQANYGYTF. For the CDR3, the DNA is TGTGCCAGCAGTCCAACCTTACAAGCTAACTATGGCTACACCTTC.

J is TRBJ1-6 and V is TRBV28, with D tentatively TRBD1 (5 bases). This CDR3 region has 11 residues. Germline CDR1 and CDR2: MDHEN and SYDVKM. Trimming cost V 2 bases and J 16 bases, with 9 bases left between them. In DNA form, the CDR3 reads TGTGCCAGCAGTTTACAACAGGTACTCCACTTT. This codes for CASSLQQVLHF. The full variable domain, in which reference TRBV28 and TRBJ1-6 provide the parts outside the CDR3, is DVKVTQSSRYLVKRTGEKVFLECVQDMDHENMFWYRQDPGLGLRLIYFSYDVKMKEKGDIPEGYSVSREKKERFSLILESASTNQTSMYLCASSLQQVLHFGNGTRLTVT.

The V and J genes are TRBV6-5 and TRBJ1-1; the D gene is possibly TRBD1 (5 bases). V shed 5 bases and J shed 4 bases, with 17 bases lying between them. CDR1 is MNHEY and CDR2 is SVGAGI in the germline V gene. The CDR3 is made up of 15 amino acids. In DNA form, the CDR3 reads TGTGCCAGCAGTACTGACGGGGGGAGAACCACTGAAGCTTTCTTT. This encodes CASSTDGGRTTEAFF.

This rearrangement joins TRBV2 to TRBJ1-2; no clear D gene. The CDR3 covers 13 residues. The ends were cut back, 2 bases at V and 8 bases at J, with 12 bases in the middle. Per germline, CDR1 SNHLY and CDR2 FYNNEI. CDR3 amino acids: CASSELGLDGYTF. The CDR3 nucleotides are TGTGCCAGCAGTGAACTGGGTCTAGACGGCTACACCTTC.

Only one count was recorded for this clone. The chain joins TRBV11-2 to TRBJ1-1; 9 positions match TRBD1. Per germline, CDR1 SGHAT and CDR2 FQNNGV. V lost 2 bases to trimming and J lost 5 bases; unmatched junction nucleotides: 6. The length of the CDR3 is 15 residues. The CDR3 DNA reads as TGTGCCAGCAGCTTATTAGGGACAGGGAATACTGAAGCTTTCTTT. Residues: CASSLLGTGNTEAFF. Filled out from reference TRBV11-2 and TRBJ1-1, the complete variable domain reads EAGVAQSPRYKIIEKRQSVAFWCNPISGHATLYWYQQILGQGPKLLIQFQNNGVVDDSQLPKDRFSAERLKGVDSTLKIQPAKLEDSAVYLCASSLLGTGNTEAFFGQGTRLTVV.